This entry lists 6 T cell receptor beta chains sequenced from one sample in a study of cytomegalovirus exposure and HLA in healthy donors. Both 60 Vbeta primers and 13 Jbeta primers went into the PCR. Data came from immunoSEQ multiplex PCR; TCRdb stores just in-frame clones and leaves some out. The data hold some 130,000 clones, with 75% to 85% observed a single time. Input material: PBMCs. Receptor source: a male donor in good health and CMV-seronegative.

This chain joins TRBV7-6 and TRBJ2-7; D gene unclear. In germline, CDR1 is SGHVS, CDR2 FNYEAQ. Trimming pared 1 base from V and 2 bases from J, leaving 9 bases between. This CDR3 has 14 amino acids. Here the CDR3 DNA reads TGTGCCAGCAGCTTAGAGTCAGGCGCCTACGAGCAGTACTTC. Amino acids: CASSLESGAYEQYF. The entire variable domain, with the rest obtained from reference TRBV7-6 and TRBJ2-7, is as follows: GAGVSQSPRYKVTKRGQDVALRCDPISGHVSLYWYRQALGQGPEFLTYFNYEAQQDKSGLPNDRFSAERPEGSISTLTIQRTEQRDSAMYRCASSLESGAYEQYFGPGTRLTVT.

About this clone itself: At one of its ends the junction is not consistent with the germline gene, which may arise from a read error. The V gene is TRBV7-9, the J gene TRBJ1-2; no reliable D call. The CDR3 runs to 12 residues. CDR1 and CDR2 from the germline V gene are SEHNR and FQNEAQ (reference sequence). CDR3 in amino acids: CSSSLGLRGYTF. DNA for the CDR3: TGTTCCAGCAGCTTAGGGTTGCGTGGCTACACCTTC.

In this sample, this clone turned up a few times. The V gene is TRBV9, the J gene TRBJ1-1; D call uncertain. V lost 0 bases and J lost 0, with 9 bases in between. Germline assignment: CDR1 SGDLS and CDR2 YYNGEE. This CDR3 spans 15 amino acids. The CDR3 DNA sequence: TGTGCCAGCAGCGTAGACCCTACAGTGAACACTGAAGCTTTCTTT. Translation gives CASSVDPTVNTEAFF.

A single count supports this clone. J is TRBJ1-1 and V is TRBV19, with 9 bases lining up with TRBD1. The CDR3 has 14 residues. The germline V gene has CDR1 LNHDA and CDR2 SQIVND (reference sequence). The V and J ends lost 8 bases and 1 base, in that order; junction bases with no gene match: 5. The CDR3 reads CASCLGQGNTEAFF. The CDR3 DNA follows: TGTGCCAGTTGCCTGGGACAGGGGAACACTGAAGCTTTCTTT.

The rearrangement links TRBV10-2 to TRBJ2-2; TRBD1 aligns across 9 bases. V was pared by 3 bases and J by 2 bases, with 1 base of the junction left unmatched. Germline CDR1 WSHSY, CDR2 SAAADI. This CDR3 has 15 residues. The CDR3 reads CASSDTGGNTGELFF. The CDR3 DNA reads as TGCGCCAGCAGTGATACAGGGGGCAACACCGGGGAGCTGTTTTTT.

The V and J genes are TRBV7-2 and TRBJ1-5; D gene uncertain. V was trimmed by 1 base and J by 0 bases, leaving 4 bases between them. Germline V gene data show CDR1 as SGHTA and CDR2 as FQGNSA. This CDR3 has 14 residues. CDR3 sequence (DNA): TGTGCCAGCAGCTTAGGACATAGCAATCAGCCCCAGCATTTT. Translation gives CASSLGHSNQPQHF.